This TCR beta chain was sequenced for a study of neurological immune-mediated disorders. With 10-nucleotide random UMIs, 5'RACE was used to make the cDNA. MiXCR, applied by TCRdb to the 5' RACE reads, yields one record per CDR3 protein. The sample yields about 66,000 distinct CDR3 sequences, less than 5.5% seen once. In its sample, this clonotype was seen many times. The antigen is not known. From germline, CDR1 is SNHLY and CDR2 FYNNEI. CDR3 size: 14 residues. Trimming took 3 bases from V and 5 from J, leaving 13 bases between them. General study results and limits: CDR3 amino acid sequences found in expanded clones were never shared across subjects, suggesting private repertoires in all groups. It was the repertoires of 18 of 34 multiple sclerosis patients that phylogenetic grouping placed in one related-CDR3 cluster, which is a possible signature.

The chain joins TRBV2 to TRBJ1-1; unclear D gene. Source material: PBMCs. The clonotype was recovered from a man in his thirties or forties with multiple sclerosis. Written as DNA, the CDR3 is TGTGCCAGCAGTGACTCCCACCAACCGACTGAAGCTTTCTTT. Protein product: CASSDSHQPTEAFF.